These 12 T cell receptor beta chains were sequenced from one sample in a study of cytomegalovirus exposure and HLA in healthy donors. Sequenced by immunoSEQ multiplex PCR; TCRdb stores in-frame clones only, minus some. This table has 150,000 to 200,000 clones, 86% appearing once. The material sequenced was PBMCs. These receptors all come from a woman aged 18-29 years in good health and CMV-seronegative.

This clone showed up just once. The chain couples TRBV13 to TRBJ2-1, with TRBD2 matching over 11 bases. This CDR3 has 16 residues. With 5 bases clipped from V and 4 bases from J, the junction kept 7 bases outside the gene matches. The germline V gene encodes CDR1 PRHDT and CDR2 FYEKMQ (reference sequence). The CDR3 DNA reads as TGTGCCAGCAGCGTTCCTAGCGGGGGGACATACAATGAGCAGTTCTTC. Translated: CASSVPSGGTYNEQFF.

The chain recombines TRBV19 with TRBJ1-6, with unresolved D. V was pared by 3 bases and J by 6 bases, with 9 bases between. CDR3 size: 14 residues. The germline V gene has CDR1 LNHDA and CDR2 SQIVND (reference sequence). CDR3 in amino acids: CASSIEGLNSPLHF. CDR3 coding DNA: TGTGCCAGTAGTATTGAGGGTCTTAATTCACCCCTCCACTTT.

The chain has TRBV16 and TRBJ2-7; the match to TRBD1 covers 7 bases. Per the germline V gene, CDR1 is KGHSY and CDR2 is FQNENV. Losses at the gene ends were 7 bases for V and 2 bases for J; bases not matched to a gene: 11. The CDR3 has 15 residues. The CDR3 region is CASTLLTGSAYEQYF. The CDR3 coding sequence is TGTGCCAGCACCCTATTGACAGGGTCGGCCTACGAGCAGTACTTC.

The chain is built from TRBV7-6 and TRBJ2-1; 7 bases match TRBD1. The V and J ends lost 5 bases and 10 bases, in that order; junction bases with no gene match: 11. The CDR3 is 14 amino acids. CDR1 and CDR2 from the germline V gene are SGHVS and FNYEAQ. CDR3: CASSRTIRQGEQFF. CDR3 in DNA: TGTGCCAGCAGCCGAACTATCAGACAGGGCGAGCAGTTCTTC.

This clone was observed once. The V and J genes are TRBV18 and TRBJ1-2; TRBD1 might be the D (6 bases). Germline loops: CDR1 KGHSH, CDR2 LQKENI. This CDR3 region has 14 residues. Trimming cost V 3 bases and J 1 base, with 9 bases left between them. CDR3 loop: CASSPNRDNYGYTF. The CDR3 DNA reads as TGTGCCAGCTCACCTAACAGGGATAACTATGGCTACACCTTC.

V and J are TRBV5-1 and TRBJ1-4, with TRBD1 matching 12 bases. Germline CDR1 SGHRS, CDR2 YFSETQ. The CDR3 has 18 residues. Trimming removed 3 bases from V and 5 bases from J; junction bases left unmatched: 11. This chain's CDR3 is CASSSKGTGGVGNEKLFF. CDR3 sequence (DNA): TGCGCCAGCAGCTCGAAGGGGACAGGGGGCGTTGGAAATGAAAAACTGTTTTTT. Combining the CDR3 with reference TRBV5-1 and TRBJ1-4 gives the whole variable domain KAGVTQTPRYLIKTRGQQVTLSCSPISGHRSVSWYQQTPGQGLQFLFEYFSETQRNKGNFPGRFSGRQFSNSRSEMNVSTLELGDSALYLCASSSKGTGGVGNEKLFFGSGTQLSVL.

The V call is TRBV6-6, the J call TRBJ2-3, with 9 nucleotides matching TRBD2. J was trimmed by 14 bases and V by 5 bases; bases with no gene match: 8. Germline V gives CDR1 MNHNY, CDR2 SVGAGI (reference sequence). This CDR3 is built from 12 residues. The DNA for the CDR3 is TGTGCCAGCAGTCCACTGAGCGGGGGGACGTATTTT. Encoded protein: CASSPLSGGTYF.

This clone was seen once. J is TRBJ1-1 and V is TRBV18, with 9 bases matching TRBD1. The CDR3 extends over 16 amino acids. Germline V CDR1 and CDR2: KGHSH, LQKENI. With 1 base clipped from V and 1 base from J, the junction kept 4 bases outside the gene matches. CDR3: CASSPREGQGNTEAFF. The CDR3, as DNA: TGTGCCAGCTCACCACGCGAGGGACAGGGGAACACTGAAGCTTTCTTT. Together with reference TRBV18 and TRBJ1-1, the CDR3 gives the full variable domain: NAGVMQNPRHLVRRRGQEARLRCSPMKGHSHVYWYRQLPEEGLKFMVYLQKENIIDESGMPKERFSAEFPKEGPSILRIQQVVRGDSAAYFCASSPREGQGNTEAFFGQGTRLTVV.

The V and J genes are TRBV18 and TRBJ1-2; possibly TRBD1 for D (6 bases). This CDR3 contains 13 residues. V lost 5 bases to trimming and J lost 7 bases, with 14 bases between them. Germline values: CDR1 KGHSH, CDR2 LQKENI. The CDR3: CASSNQGRSGYTF. DNA of the CDR3: TGTGCCAGCTCAAACCAGGGGCGGAGTGGCTACACCTTC.

The chain employs TRBV19 and TRBJ1-1; maybe TRBD1 (6 bases). The CDR3 contains 12 residues. Between the trimmed V and J ends, which lost 3 bases and 6 bases, there was a span of 8 bases. The germline CDR1 and CDR2 sequences are LNHDA and SQIVND (reference sequence). The CDR3 reads CASSIEGAEAFF. CDR3 DNA sequence: TGTGCCAGTAGTATCGAGGGGGCTGAAGCTTTCTTT.

The CDR3 nucleotides read TGTGCCAGCAGCTTGACGGACTCTACTGAAGCTTTCTTT. Translating gives CASSLTDSTEAFF. This rearrangement joins TRBV5-8 to TRBJ1-1; D unresolved. CDR3 length: 13 residues. Germline CDR1 reads SGHTS; CDR2 reads YDEGEE. Trimming pared 1 base from V and 5 bases from J, leaving 9 bases between.

The chain has TRBV7-2 and TRBJ2-2; the match to TRBD2 covers 8 bases. V shed 5 bases, J shed 0 bases, and the junction held 2 bases outside the gene matches. CDR3 length equals 15 residues. Germline CDR1 SGHTA, CDR2 FQGNSA. Here the CDR3 DNA reads TGTGCCAGCAGCAGGGGACTAGCGAACACCGGGGAGCTGTTTTTT. Translating gives CASSRGLANTGELFF.